The 24 T cell receptor beta chains in this list originate from one sample, sequenced in a study of early T cells in non-severe SARS-CoV-2 infection. MiXCR, run by TCRdb on the 5' RACE reads, gives a single entry per CDR3 protein. The table records under 70,000 distinct CDR3 sequences, roughly 5.9% of them present only once. Input material: whole blood. The receptors were sampled from an adult who was a healthcare worker with PCR-confirmed SARS-CoV-2 infection or an uninfected control (not recorded which).

V usage is TRBV29-1 and J usage is TRBJ1-5, with D maybe TRBD1 (6 bases). CDR1 is SQVTM, CDR2 ANQGSEA, per germline. Trimming pared 4 bases from V and 3 bases from J, leaving 7 bases between. The CDR3 loop spans 12 amino acids. This CDR3 reads CSVGTDNQPQHF. DNA of the CDR3: TGCAGCGTTGGGACAGACAATCAGCCCCAGCATTTT.

This clonotype was counted ten times or more. The chain has TRBV2 and TRBJ2-7, with 7 bases fitting TRBD2. The V gene's germline CDR1 is SNHLY and CDR2 FYNNEI. V lost 3 bases and J lost 0; bases outside the gene matches: 5. This CDR3 comprises 15 residues. The CDR3 DNA reads TGTGCCAGCAGTGACATGGCGGGAGTCTCCTACGAGCAGTACTTC. Translated: CASSDMAGVSYEQYF.

This clonotype was picked up many times. The germline gene is not matched at one end of the junction; a read error may be the cause. This rearrangement joins TRBV4-3 to TRBJ2-3; 11 bases line up with TRBD2. Germline lookup yields CDR1 LGHNA and CDR2 YSLEER. The CDR3 has 17 amino acids. The DNA for the CDR3 is TGCGCCAGCAGCCAGGAACTAGCGGGGGCTCCCACAGATACGCAGTTTTTT. It is translated as CASSQELAGAPTDTQFF.

This clonotype is termed medium-sized. The chain has TRBV7-2 and TRBJ2-4, with 8 bases lining up with TRBD2. The V and J ends lost 4 bases and 8 bases, in that order; junction bases with no gene match: 10. CDR3 length: 15 amino acids. Germline values: CDR1 SGHTA, CDR2 FQGNSA. CDR3 in amino acids: CASSSGTRDGDIQYF. The CDR3, as DNA: TGTGCCAGCAGCTCCGGGACTAGAGATGGTGACATTCAGTACTTC.

V usage is TRBV20-1 and J usage is TRBJ2-7, with 9 bases matching TRBD2. Germline CDR1 and CDR2: DFQATT and SNEGSKA (reference sequence). Trimming removed 3 bases from V and 6 bases from J; junction bases left unmatched: 6. The CDR3 runs to 13 residues. For the CDR3, the DNA is TGCAGTGCTAGTGAAGGACTAGCGACCGAGCAGTACTTC. This encodes CSASEGLATEQYF.

This clonotype has at least ten counts. The chain links TRBV24-1 to TRBJ2-3; D may be TRBD2 (6 bases). The CDR3 extends over 16 amino acids. Germline-derived CDR1 and CDR2 are KGHDR and SFDVKD. V lost 4 bases to trimming and J lost 0 bases, with 13 bases between them. The CDR3, as DNA: TGTGCCACCAGTGACCCTTTGGGGGGTAGCACAGATACGCAGTATTTT. It is translated as CATSDPLGGSTDTQYF.

This clonotype has ten or more counts. The CDR3: CASSFQASGGRETQYF. CDR3 sequence (DNA): TGCGCCAGCAGCTTCCAGGCTAGCGGGGGGAGAGAGACCCAGTACTTC. The chain has TRBV5-1 and TRBJ2-5; the match to TRBD2 covers 11 bases. The CDR3 loop spans 16 amino acids. Germline V CDR1 and CDR2: SGHRS, YFSETQ. V was pared by 2 bases and J by 4 bases, with 7 bases of the junction left unmatched.

This clonotype was found many times. One end of the junction is discordant with germline, which a read error may explain. The V call is TRBV27, the J call TRBJ2-7; a weak D match, TRBD1 (6 bases). The length of the CDR3 is 13 residues. Germline CDR1 MNHEY, CDR2 SMNVEV (reference sequence). The DNA of the CDR3 is TGTGCCAGCAGTTGGCCAGGGGCCACAAGGTGGGACTTC. Translation: CASSWPGATRWDF.

This clonotype was seen many times. The V call is TRBV6-5, the J call TRBJ1-2, with 8 bases lining up with TRBD1. CDR1 is MNHEY and CDR2 is SVGAGI in the germline V gene. V was clipped by 6 bases and J by 4 bases; unmatched bases: 4. The CDR3 runs to 13 residues. The chain's CDR3 is CASSPQGGYGYTF. CDR3 coding DNA: TGTGCCAGCAGCCCACAGGGGGGCTATGGCTACACCTTC.

About this clonotype itself: A much larger clone sits a single nucleotide away, making a read error possible. This chain links TRBV6-2 or TRBV6-3 with TRBJ2-7; D is uncertain. Germline-derived CDR1 and CDR2 are MNHEY and SVGEGT. The CDR3 totals 14 residues. Trimming stripped 8 bases from V and 9 bases from J, with 23 bases between. The CDR3 DNA reads as TGTGCCAGCTCAACCCTACCCACCGTGGATGGGCAGTACTTC. Translated, it gives CASSTLPTVDGQYF.

This clonotype was observed many times. The chain links TRBV2 to TRBJ2-3; TRBD1 matches 7 bases. Per the germline V gene, CDR1 is SNHLY and CDR2 is FYNNEI. The CDR3 covers 15 residues. Germline trimming cut 7 bases from V and 8 bases from J; bases unmatched to any gene: 15. Here the CDR3 DNA reads TGTGCCAGCACGTCCGACAGGGACATTATAGGTACGCAGTATTTT. Its translation: CASTSDRDIIGTQYF.

The sample holds many counts of this clonotype. The rearrangement links TRBV15 to TRBJ2-2; possible D gene TRBD2, 5 bases. V lost 0 bases, J lost 3 bases, and 8 bases lay in between. CDR1 and CDR2 from the germline V gene are LNHNV and YYDKDF (reference sequence). The CDR3 is made up of 15 amino acids. The CDR3 DNA reads as TGTGCCACCAGCAGAGACCGAGGGTACACCGGGGAGCTGTTTTTT. It codes for CATSRDRGYTGELFF.

The table lists this clonotype with many counts. The V and J genes are TRBV4-3 and TRBJ1-1; unclear D gene. The CDR3 covers 14 residues. The V end lost 4 bases, the J end lost 1 base, and 10 bases lay between the germline ends. From germline, CDR1 is LGHNA and CDR2 YSLEER. As DNA, the CDR3 is TGCGCCAGCAGCCGAATGTTTACGAACACTGAAGCTTTCTTT. It specifies CASSRMFTNTEAFF.

This clonotype was seen a few times. Here the CDR3 reads CSARQAGTYEQYF. The CDR3 DNA sequence: TGCAGTGCCCGGCAAGCGGGAACCTACGAGCAGTACTTC. The rearrangement joins TRBV20-1 to TRBJ2-7, with 7 bases lining up with TRBD2. The trim removed 6 bases at V and 2 bases at J, leaving 7 bases unmatched. CDR3 length: 13 amino acids. Germline lookup yields CDR1 DFQATT and CDR2 SNEGSKA (reference sequence).

At least ten counts were recorded for this clonotype. The chain links TRBV5-1 to TRBJ2-3, with D possibly matching TRBD2 (6 bases). V was shortened by 1 base and J by 14 bases, with 14 bases between the two germline ends. The CDR3 extends over 12 amino acids. CDR1 SGHRS and CDR2 YFSETQ come from the germline V gene. The chain's CDR3 is CASSLSGTHAYF. CDR3 nucleotides: TGCGCCAGCAGCTTGTCCGGGACTCATGCGTATTTT.

In this sample, this clonotype turned up many times. V is TRBV6-1 and J is TRBJ2-1; no definite D call. Germline V lookup: CDR1 MNHNS, CDR2 SASEGT. V was trimmed by 6 bases and J by 0 bases, leaving 18 bases between them. This CDR3 comprises 17 residues. The CDR3 DNA sequence: TGTGCCAGCAGGACGGGCTCCAGCCCTAGCTCCTACAATGAGCAGTTCTTC. Its translation: CASRTGSSPSSYNEQFF.

This clonotype was counted between two and nine times. The chain recombines TRBV9 with TRBJ2-1, with a possible D match to TRBD2 (6 bases). V was pared by 2 bases and J by 8 bases, with 17 bases between. The germline CDR1 and CDR2 sequences are SGDLS and YYNGEE. The CDR3 length is 15 residues. As DNA, the CDR3 is TGTGCCAGCAGCGTCGGACACCGGGGGTTGGATGAGCAGTTCTTC. This codes for CASSVGHRGLDEQFF.

A note on this clonotype: A read error may account for a junction end that differs from germline. V and J are TRBV29-1 and TRBJ2-1; TRBD2 might be the D (5 bases). Per the germline V gene, CDR1 is SQVTM and CDR2 is ANQGSEA. The CDR3 is made up of 14 amino acids. The CDR3 DNA sequence: TGCAGCGTCCCAGGAGCTAGCTCCTTCAATGAGCAGTTCTTC. Translating gives CSVPGASSFNEQFF.

The chain has TRBV24-1 and TRBJ2-1; D call uncertain. Trimming cost V 6 bases and J 4 bases, with 12 bases left between them. The CDR3 is 14 amino acids. CDR1 KGHDR and CDR2 SFDVKD come from the germline V gene. CDR3 DNA: TGTGCCACCAGTAACGGACCCCGATACAATGAGCAGTTCTTC. Protein sequence: CATSNGPRYNEQFF.

This clonotype was observed at least ten times. The V gene is TRBV7-6, the J gene TRBJ1-6; D is unclear. Germline CDR1 reads SGHVS; CDR2 reads FNYEAQ. Between the trimmed V and J ends, which lost 5 bases and 3 bases, there was a span of 17 bases. This CDR3 has 17 amino acids. The CDR3: CASSPTAGGFYNSPLHF. The DNA of the CDR3 is TGTGCCAGCAGCCCCACGGCGGGAGGCTTCTATAATTCACCCCTCCACTTT.

This clonotype came up many times. CDR3 protein: CASGLVLGTGAPNSPLHF. As DNA, the CDR3 is TGTGCTAGTGGTTTGGTACTTGGGACGGGAGCTCCTAATTCACCCCTCCACTTT. This chain uses TRBV12-5 with TRBJ1-6; possibly TRBD1 for D (5 bases). V shed 0 bases and J shed 6 bases, with 18 bases lying between them. Germline V CDR1 and CDR2: LGHNT, FRNRAP. The CDR3 runs 18 residues.

This clonotype was seen many times. The J gene is TRBJ2-4, the V gene TRBV20-1; tentative D call: TRBD2 (5 bases). The germline V gene encodes CDR1 DFQATT and CDR2 SNEGSKA (reference sequence). The CDR3 is 12 amino acids. Trimming took 5 bases from V and 8 from J, leaving 13 bases between them. CDR3 loop: CSAGLPRDIQYF. The CDR3, as DNA: TGCAGTGCTGGACTGCCTCGGGACATTCAGTACTTC.

The chain has TRBV19 and TRBJ2-7, with a tentative D call TRBD1 (6 bases). The V and J ends lost 5 bases and 2 bases respectively, with 10 bases between them. CDR1 and CDR2 from the germline V gene are LNHDA and SQIVND (reference sequence). The length of the CDR3 is 13 residues. The CDR3 coding sequence is TGTGCCAGTAGTCCAAGGACAGCCTACGAGCAGTACTTC. Translating it yields CASSPRTAYEQYF.

This clonotype showed up many times. The rearrangement links TRBV27 to TRBJ2-1, with a tentative D call TRBD2 (5 bases). Trimming cost V 10 bases and J 0 bases, with 16 bases left between them. This CDR3 has 15 amino acids. Germline-derived CDR1 and CDR2 are MNHEY and SMNVEV (reference sequence). The CDR3 loop is CATPSSGHSYNEQFF. In nucleotides, the CDR3 is TGTGCCACCCCGTCAAGCGGTCACTCCTACAATGAGCAGTTCTTC.